This record covers a single T cell receptor beta chain. What it binds is unknown. The data originate from a study of cytomegalovirus exposure and HLA in healthy donors. Both 60 Vbeta primers and 13 Jbeta primers went into the PCR. Assay used: immunoSEQ multiplex PCR; TCRdb lists only in-frame clones, some missing. The sample has about 140,000 clones, about four fifths seen once. Notes on the study in general: The productive fraction for most TCR beta V segments was about 87% or about 30% in an earlier analysis. Presence/absence analyses took donor sequencing depth as roughly uniform. Later analysis found that TCR beta chains associated with HLA were more clonally expanded than other, equally common chains. Cytomegalovirus association was assigned to over 150 TCR beta chains.

The CDR3 is 14 residues long. The V and J ends lost 0 bases and 0 bases respectively, with 7 bases between them. CDR1 and CDR2 (germline): SGHRS, YFSETQ. The specimen sequenced was PBMCs. The gene calls are TRBV5-1 and TRBJ2-7; D remains unclear. The receptor comes from a man between 40 and 49 years old in good health and CMV-seronegative. The CDR3 sequence: CASSLVVSSYEQYF. CDR3 DNA: TGCGCCAGCAGCTTGGTTGTCAGCTCCTACGAGCAGTACTTC. Variable domain in full (rest from reference TRBV5-1 and TRBJ2-7): KAGVTQTPRYLIKTRGQQVTLSCSPISGHRSVSWYQQTPGQGLQFLFEYFSETQRNKGNFPGRFSGRQFSNSRSEMNVSTLELGDSALYLCASSLVVSSYEQYFGPGTRLTVT.